This TCR beta chain was observed in a study of shared clonotypes between healthy human individuals. The CDR3 covers 12 residues. Germline V gene data show CDR1 as KGHSH and CDR2 as LQKENI. Turning to this clone: One end of the junction does not line up with germline, which may come from a read error. Other DNA sequences from this sample encode an identical CDR3 as well.

Repertoires were generated with immunoSEQ multiplex PCR, while TCRdb's copy carries only in-frame clones and drops some. Of 2 million to 3 million clones in the sample, around 90% were seen once. V and J are TRBV18 and TRBJ1-1; 7 bases map to TRBD1. The TCR was taken from a man aged 18 to 30 in good health. Sequencing was done on a sample of naive CD4+ T cells sorted from blood. Subset described: CD45RA+ positively selected. CDR3 sequence reads: CASSPQGTEAFF. CDR3 coding DNA: TGTGCCAGCTCGCCACAGGGGACTGAAGCTTTCTTT.